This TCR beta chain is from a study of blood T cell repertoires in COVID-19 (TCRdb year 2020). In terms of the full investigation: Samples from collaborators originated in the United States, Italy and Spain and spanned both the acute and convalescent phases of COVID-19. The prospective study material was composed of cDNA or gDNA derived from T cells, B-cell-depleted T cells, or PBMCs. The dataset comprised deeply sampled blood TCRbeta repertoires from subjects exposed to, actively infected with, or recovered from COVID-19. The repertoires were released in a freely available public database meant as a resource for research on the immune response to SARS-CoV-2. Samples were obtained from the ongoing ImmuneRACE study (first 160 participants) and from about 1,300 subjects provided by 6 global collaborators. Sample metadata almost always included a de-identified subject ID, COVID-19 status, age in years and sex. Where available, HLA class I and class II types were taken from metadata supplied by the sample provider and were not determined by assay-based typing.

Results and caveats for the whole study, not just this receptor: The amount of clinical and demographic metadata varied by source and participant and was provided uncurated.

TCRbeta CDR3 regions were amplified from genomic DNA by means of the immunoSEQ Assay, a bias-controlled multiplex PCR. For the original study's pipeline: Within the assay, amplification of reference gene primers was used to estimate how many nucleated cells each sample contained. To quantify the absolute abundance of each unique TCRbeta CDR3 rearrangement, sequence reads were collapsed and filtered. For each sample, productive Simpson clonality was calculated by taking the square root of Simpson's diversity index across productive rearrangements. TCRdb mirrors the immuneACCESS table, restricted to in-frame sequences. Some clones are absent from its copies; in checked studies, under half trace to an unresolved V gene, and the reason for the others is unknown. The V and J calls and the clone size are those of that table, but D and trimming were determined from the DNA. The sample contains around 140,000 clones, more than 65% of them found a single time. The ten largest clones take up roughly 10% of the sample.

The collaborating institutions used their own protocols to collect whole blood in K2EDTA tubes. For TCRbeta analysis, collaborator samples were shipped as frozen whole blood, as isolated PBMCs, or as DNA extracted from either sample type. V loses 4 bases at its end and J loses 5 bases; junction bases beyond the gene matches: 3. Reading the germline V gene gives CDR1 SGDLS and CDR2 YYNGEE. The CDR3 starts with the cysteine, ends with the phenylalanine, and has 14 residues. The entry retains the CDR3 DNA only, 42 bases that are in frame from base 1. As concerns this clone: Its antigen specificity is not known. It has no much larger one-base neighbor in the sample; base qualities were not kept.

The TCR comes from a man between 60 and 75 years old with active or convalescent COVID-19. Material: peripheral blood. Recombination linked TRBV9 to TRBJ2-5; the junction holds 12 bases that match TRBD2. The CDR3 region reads CASSQTSGGETQYF. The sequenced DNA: TGTGCCAGCAGCCAGACTAGCGGGGGCGAGACCCAGTACTTC.